This T cell receptor (beta chain) was obtained from a study of blood T cell repertoires in COVID-19. Study summary: Samples came from the United States, Italy and Spain, spanning acute and convalescent COVID-19. PBMCs, B-cell-depleted T cells, or T cells were the source of the cDNA or gDNA that made up the material.

The CDR3 runs to 15 residues. Trimming stripped 4 bases from V and 2 bases from J, with 14 bases between. Germline V gene lookup returns CDR1 SGDLS and CDR2 YYNGEE. This table comes from immunoSEQ multiplex PCR, and its TCRdb copy is limited to in-frame clones, with some not included. The table has under 300,000 clones, roughly 90% seen once. What was sequenced was peripheral blood. This TCR came from a woman aged 40 to 50 who had recovered from COVID-19. The gene calls are TRBV9 and TRBJ2-3; TRBD2 might be the D (6 bases). The CDR3 here is CASSISGLLTDTQYF. CDR3 in DNA: TGTGCCAGCAGCATTAGCGGACTACTCACAGATACGCAGTATTTT. The entire variable domain, with the rest obtained from reference TRBV9 and TRBJ2-3, is as follows: DSGVTQTPKHLITATGQRVTLRCSPRSGDLSVYWYQQSLDQGLQFLIQYYNGEERAKGNILERFSAQQFPDLHSELNLSSLELGDSALYFCASSISGLLTDTQYFGPGTRLTVL.